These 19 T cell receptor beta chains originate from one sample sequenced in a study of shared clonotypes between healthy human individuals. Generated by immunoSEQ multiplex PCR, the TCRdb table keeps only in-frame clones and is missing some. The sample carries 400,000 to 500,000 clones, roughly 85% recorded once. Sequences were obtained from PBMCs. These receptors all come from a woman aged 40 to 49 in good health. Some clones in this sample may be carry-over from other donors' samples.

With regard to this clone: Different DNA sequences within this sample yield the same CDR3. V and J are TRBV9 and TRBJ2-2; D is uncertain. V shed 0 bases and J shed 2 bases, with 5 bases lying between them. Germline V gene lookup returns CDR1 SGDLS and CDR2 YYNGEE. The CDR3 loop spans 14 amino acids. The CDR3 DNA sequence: TGTGCCAGCAGCGTAGAACAAAACACCGGGGAGCTGTTTTTT. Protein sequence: CASSVEQNTGELFF.

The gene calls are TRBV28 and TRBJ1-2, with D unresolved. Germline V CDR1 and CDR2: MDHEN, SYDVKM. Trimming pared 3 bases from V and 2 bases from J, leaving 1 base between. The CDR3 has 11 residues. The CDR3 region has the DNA TGTGCCAGCAGTTTCAACTATGGCTACACCTTC. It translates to CASSFNYGYTF.

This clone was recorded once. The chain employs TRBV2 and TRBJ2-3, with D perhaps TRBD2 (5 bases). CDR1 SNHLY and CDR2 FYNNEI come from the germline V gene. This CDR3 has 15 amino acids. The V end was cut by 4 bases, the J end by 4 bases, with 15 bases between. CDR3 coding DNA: TGTGCCAGCAGTGTGAGGGCTATACGGTCAGATACGCAGTATTTT. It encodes CASSVRAIRSDTQYF.

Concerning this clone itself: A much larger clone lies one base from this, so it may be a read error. Here the CDR3 DNA reads TGTGCCAGCAGTTTAAACGCAGAAGGAGACACTGAAGCTTCCTTT. Protein sequence: CASSLNAEGDTEASF. V is TRBV27 and J is TRBJ1-1; D is ambiguous. The germline V gene has CDR1 MNHEY and CDR2 SMNVEV (reference sequence). The CDR3 totals 15 residues.

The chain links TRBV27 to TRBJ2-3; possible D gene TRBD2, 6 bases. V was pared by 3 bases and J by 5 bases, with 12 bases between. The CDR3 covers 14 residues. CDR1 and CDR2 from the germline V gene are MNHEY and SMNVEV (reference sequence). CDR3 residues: CASSFQVGGDTQYF. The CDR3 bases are TGTGCCAGCAGTTTTCAGGTCGGGGGAGATACGCAGTATTTT.

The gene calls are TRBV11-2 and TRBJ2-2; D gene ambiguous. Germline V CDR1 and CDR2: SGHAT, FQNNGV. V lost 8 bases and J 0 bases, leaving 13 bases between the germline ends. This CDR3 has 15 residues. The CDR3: CASSLRSANTGELFF. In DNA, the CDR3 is TGTGCCAGCTCCCTCAGAAGCGCGAACACCGGGGAGCTGTTTTTT. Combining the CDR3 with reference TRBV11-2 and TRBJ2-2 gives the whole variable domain EAGVAQSPRYKIIEKRQSVAFWCNPISGHATLYWYQQILGQGPKLLIQFQNNGVVDDSQLPKDRFSAERLKGVDSTLKIQPAKLEDSAVYLCASSLRSANTGELFFGEGSRLTVL.

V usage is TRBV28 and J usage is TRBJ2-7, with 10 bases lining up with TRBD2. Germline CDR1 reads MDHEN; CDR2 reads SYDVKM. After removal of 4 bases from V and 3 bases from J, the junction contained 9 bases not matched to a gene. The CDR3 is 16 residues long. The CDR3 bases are TGTGCCAGCAGTTCCGGGGCTAGCGGGAGTTTCTACGAGCAGTACTTC. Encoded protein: CASSSGASGSFYEQYF.

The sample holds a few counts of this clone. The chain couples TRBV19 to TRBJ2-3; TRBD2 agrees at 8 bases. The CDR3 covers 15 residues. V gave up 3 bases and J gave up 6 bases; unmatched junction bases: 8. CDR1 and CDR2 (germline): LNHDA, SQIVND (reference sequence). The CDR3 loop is CASSIGGTSADTQYF. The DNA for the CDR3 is TGTGCCAGTAGTATTGGGGGGACTAGTGCGGATACGCAGTATTTT.

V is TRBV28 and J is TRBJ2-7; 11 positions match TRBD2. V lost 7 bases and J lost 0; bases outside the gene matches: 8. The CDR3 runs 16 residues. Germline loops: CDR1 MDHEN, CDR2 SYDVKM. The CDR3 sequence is CASIGSGRASSYEQYF. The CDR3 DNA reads TGTGCCAGCATAGGTAGCGGGAGGGCGAGCTCCTACGAGCAGTACTTC.

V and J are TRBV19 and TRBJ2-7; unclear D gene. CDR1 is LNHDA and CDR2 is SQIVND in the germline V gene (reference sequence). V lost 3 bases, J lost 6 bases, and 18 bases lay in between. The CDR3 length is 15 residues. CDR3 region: CASSIWGGGACEQYF. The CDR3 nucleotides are TGTGCCAGTAGTATTTGGGGTGGCGGAGCCTGCGAGCAGTACTTC.

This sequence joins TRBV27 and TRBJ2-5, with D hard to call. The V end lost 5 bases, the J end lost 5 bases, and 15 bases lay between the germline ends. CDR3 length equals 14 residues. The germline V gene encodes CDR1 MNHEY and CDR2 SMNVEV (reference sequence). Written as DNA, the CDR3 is TGTGCCAGCAGTCCCAAACCGACTCGGGAGACCCAGTACTTC. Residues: CASSPKPTRETQYF.

CDR3: CASSIVHSGSGNNEQFF. The CDR3 bases are TGTGCCAGTAGTATAGTTCATAGCGGGAGTGGCAACAATGAGCAGTTCTTC. This sequence joins TRBV19 and TRBJ2-1; 9 bases agree with TRBD2. The CDR3 runs 17 residues. Trimming removed 1 base from V and 5 bases from J; junction bases left unmatched: 9. In germline, CDR1 is LNHDA, CDR2 SQIVND (reference sequence).

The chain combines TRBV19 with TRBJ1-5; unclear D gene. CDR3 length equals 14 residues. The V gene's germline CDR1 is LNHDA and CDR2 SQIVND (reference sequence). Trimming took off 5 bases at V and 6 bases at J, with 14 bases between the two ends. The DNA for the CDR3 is TGTGCCAGTAGTGCGGTCTTGGCCGGTCAGCCCCAGCATTTT. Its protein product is CASSAVLAGQPQHF.

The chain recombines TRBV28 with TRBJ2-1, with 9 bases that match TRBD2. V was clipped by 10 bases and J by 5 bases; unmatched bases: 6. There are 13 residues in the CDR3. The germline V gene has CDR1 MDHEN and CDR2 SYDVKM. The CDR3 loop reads CAILAGEHNEQFF. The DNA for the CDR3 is TGTGCCATTTTAGCGGGAGAGCACAATGAGCAGTTCTTC.

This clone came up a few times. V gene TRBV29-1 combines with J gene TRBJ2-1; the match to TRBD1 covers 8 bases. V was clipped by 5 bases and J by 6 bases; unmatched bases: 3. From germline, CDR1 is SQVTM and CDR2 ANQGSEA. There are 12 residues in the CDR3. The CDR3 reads CSVKQGVNEQFF. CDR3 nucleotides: TGCAGCGTTAAACAGGGGGTCAATGAGCAGTTCTTC.

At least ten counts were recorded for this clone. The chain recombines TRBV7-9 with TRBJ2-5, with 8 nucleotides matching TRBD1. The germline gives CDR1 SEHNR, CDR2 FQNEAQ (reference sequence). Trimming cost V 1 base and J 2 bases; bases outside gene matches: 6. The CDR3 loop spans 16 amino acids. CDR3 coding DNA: TGTGCCAGCAGCTTAGATGGCGGACAGGGTCAAGAGACCCAGTACTTC. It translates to CASSLDGGQGQETQYF.

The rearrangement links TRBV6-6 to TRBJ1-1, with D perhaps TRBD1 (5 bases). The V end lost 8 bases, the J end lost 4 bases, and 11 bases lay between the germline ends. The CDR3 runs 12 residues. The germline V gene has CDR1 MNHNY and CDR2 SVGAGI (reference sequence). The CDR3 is CASLQGPTEAFF. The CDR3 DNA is TGTGCCAGCCTCCAGGGCCCCACTGAAGCTTTCTTT.

In DNA form, the CDR3 reads TGTGCCAGCAGTTACTCGCCCCATTTGGGTACCGGGGAGCTGTTTTTT. Residues: CASSYSPHLGTGELFF. The V gene is TRBV6-5, the J gene TRBJ2-2; D not resolved. V shed 0 bases and J shed 5 bases, with 13 bases lying between them. Germline V lookup: CDR1 MNHEY, CDR2 SVGAGI. The CDR3 sequence is 16 residues long.

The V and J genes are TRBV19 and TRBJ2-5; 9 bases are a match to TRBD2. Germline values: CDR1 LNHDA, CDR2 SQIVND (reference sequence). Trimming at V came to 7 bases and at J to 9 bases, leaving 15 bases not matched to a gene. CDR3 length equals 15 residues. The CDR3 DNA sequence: TGTGCCAGTAAGCCTAGCGGGAACACTCGGATCCCCCAGTACTTC. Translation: CASKPSGNTRIPQYF.